One and the same sample provided the 17 T cell receptor beta chains below, sequenced in a study of T cell responses to AZD1222 COVID-19 vaccine. The protocol was immunoSEQ multiplex PCR, while the TCRdb copy is restricted to in-frame clones and leaves out a portion. The table shows roughly 120,000 clones, with more than 85% occurring only once. This sample comprised peripheral blood, obtained on day 0 of AZD1222 vaccination. The receptors originated from an adult in good health.

J is TRBJ2-1 and V is TRBV3-1 (or the pseudogene TRBV3-2), with unresolved D. The V gene's germline CDR1 is LGHDT and CDR2 YNNKEL (reference sequence). V was trimmed by 1 base and J by 9 bases, leaving 16 bases between them. This CDR3 is 15 amino acids long. The CDR3 loop is CASSQALTTRVEQFF. CDR3 sequence (DNA): TGTGCCAGCAGCCAAGCCCTGACCACAAGGGTTGAGCAGTTCTTC.

The chain uses TRBV18 and TRBJ2-3, with 11 bases lining up with TRBD2. Germline trimming cut 2 bases from V and 3 bases from J; bases unmatched to any gene: 4. The germline V gene encodes CDR1 KGHSH and CDR2 LQKENI. The CDR3 has 16 amino acids. This CDR3 is CASSPSLAGGTDTQYF. The CDR3 nucleotides read TGTGCCAGCTCACCATCTCTAGCGGGAGGAACAGATACGCAGTATTTT.

CDR3: CASSGTGGTGANVLTF. CDR3 in DNA: TGTGCCAGCAGTGGGACAGGGGGCACGGGGGCCAACGTCCTGACTTTC. The V gene is TRBV6-1, the J gene TRBJ2-6; 11 bases agree with TRBD1. Germline-derived CDR1 and CDR2 are MNHNS and SASEGT. This CDR3 contains 16 residues. The ends lost 4 bases at V and 4 bases at J; junction bases unmatched: 3.

CDR3: CSVGNPSGSSYNEQFF. The CDR3 coding sequence is TGCAGCGTTGGAAACCCTAGCGGGAGCTCCTACAATGAGCAGTTCTTC. This chain uses TRBV29-1 with TRBJ2-1; the match to TRBD2 covers 10 bases. Germline V gene data show CDR1 as SQVTM and CDR2 as ANQGSEA. J gave up 0 bases and V 4 bases, and 6 bases lay outside the gene matches. The CDR3 covers 16 residues.

V is TRBV6-5 and J is TRBJ1-2; TRBD1 is a possible D gene (5 bases). The germline CDR1 and CDR2 sequences are MNHEY and SVGAGI. V was trimmed by 2 bases and J by 2 bases, leaving 12 bases between them. The CDR3 covers 15 residues. The CDR3 loop is CASSYHSQVNYGYTF. The CDR3 DNA follows: TGTGCCAGCAGTTACCACTCACAGGTGAACTATGGCTACACCTTC.

This clone came up a few times. V usage is TRBV30 and J usage is TRBJ1-4, with 10 bases matching TRBD1. The CDR3 is made up of 16 amino acids. Per the germline V gene, CDR1 is GTSNPN and CDR2 is SVGIG (reference sequence). Trimming took 1 base from V and 0 from J; bases not matched to a gene: 2. Here the CDR3 DNA reads TGTGCCTGGAGTGCGGGGACAGGGGCAACTAATGAAAAACTGTTTTTT. As protein: CAWSAGTGATNEKLFF.

The chain has TRBV13 and TRBJ2-1; TRBD2 might be the D (5 bases). Trimming pared 6 bases from V and 7 bases from J, leaving 16 bases between. The germline CDR1 and CDR2 sequences are PRHDT and FYEKMQ (reference sequence). This CDR3 contains 14 residues. In nucleotides, the CDR3 is TGTGCCAGCAGGAAAATTAGCGTAACAAATGAGCAGTTCTTC. Translation gives CASRKISVTNEQFF.

Concerning this clone: The junction and the germline gene differ at one end; a read error may be behind it. The chain combines TRBV9 with TRBJ2-1; 16 bases match TRBD2. Germline V gene sequence: CDR1 SGDLS, CDR2 YYNGEE. CDR3 size: 16 residues. The CDR3 here is CASSVAPGLAGGRRIF. The CDR3 coding sequence is TGTGCCAGCAGCGTAGCGCCGGGACTAGCGGGAGGGCGACGAATCTTC.

On this clone itself: The same CDR3 is also encoded by other DNA sequences in this sample. This chain joins TRBV28 and TRBJ1-2; the match to TRBD1 covers 8 bases. There are 15 residues in the CDR3. CDR1 MDHEN and CDR2 SYDVKM come from the germline V gene. The junction had 8 bases not matched to a gene; V was cut back by 6 bases and J by 2 bases. The CDR3, as DNA: TGTGCCAGCAGCCGTCCCGGGACAGGAAACTATGGCTACACCTTC. Protein product: CASSRPGTGNYGYTF.

This clone was counted a single time. The gene calls are TRBV5-1 and TRBJ2-3; D remains unclear. Trimming removed 3 bases from V and 0 bases from J, with 8 bases in between. This CDR3 has 14 amino acids. The germline V gene has CDR1 SGHRS and CDR2 YFSETQ. The CDR3 sequence: CASSYESSTDTQYF. The CDR3 nucleotides read TGCGCCAGCAGCTACGAGTCTAGCACAGATACGCAGTATTTT.

CDR3 region: CASSLLSSRGTGELFF. CDR3 sequence (DNA): TGTGCCAGCAGCTTATTATCAAGTAGGGGCACCGGGGAGCTGTTTTTT. V is TRBV7-6 and J is TRBJ2-2, with TRBD1 as a possible D gene (5 bases). Germline V gene data show CDR1 as SGHVS and CDR2 as FNYEAQ. This CDR3 has 16 residues. Trimming pared 2 bases from V and 4 bases from J, leaving 14 bases between.

This sequence joins TRBV19 and TRBJ2-7; TRBD2 matches at 7 bases. The CDR3 covers 13 residues. Looked up from germline, CDR1 is LNHDA and CDR2 is SQIVND (reference sequence). V was pared by 5 bases and J by 3 bases, with 4 bases of the junction left unmatched. Here the CDR3 reads CASSPGTNYEQYF. The CDR3 DNA reads TGTGCCAGTAGTCCGGGGACTAACTACGAGCAGTACTTC. The full variable domain, completed using reference TRBV19 and TRBJ2-7, is DGGITQSPKYLFRKEGQNVTLSCEQNLNHDAMYWYRQDPGQGLRLIYYSQIVNDFQKGDIAEGYSVSREKKESFPLTVTSAQKNPTAFYLCASSPGTNYEQYFGPGTRLTVT.

V usage is TRBV7-3 and J usage is TRBJ2-7; D uncertain. The CDR3 totals 12 residues. The V end was cut by 0 bases, the J end by 5 bases, with 5 bases between. The germline V gene encodes CDR1 SGHTA and CDR2 FQGTGA. CDR3 residues: CASSLTQDEQYF. For the CDR3, the DNA is TGTGCCAGCAGCTTAACGCAGGACGAGCAGTACTTC.

This rearrangement joins TRBV2 to TRBJ2-1; D uncertain. V was pared by 6 bases and J by 9 bases, with 12 bases between. CDR3 size: 12 residues. Germline CDR1 and CDR2: SNHLY and FYNNEI. The CDR3 loop is CASRPDGAEQFF. CDR3 in DNA: TGTGCCAGCAGGCCCGATGGCGCTGAGCAGTTCTTC.

The gene calls are TRBV3-1 (or the pseudogene TRBV3-2) and TRBJ2-5; D gene unclear. The CDR3 spans 14 residues. In germline, CDR1 is LGHDT, CDR2 YNNKEL (reference sequence). The V end was cut by 0 bases, the J end by 5 bases, with 10 bases between. The CDR3 region is CASSQEGPRETQYF. In DNA form, the CDR3 reads TGTGCCAGCAGCCAAGAAGGGCCCCGGGAGACCCAGTACTTC.

The gene calls are TRBV27 and TRBJ2-1; a possible D gene is TRBD2 (6 bases). Germline lookup yields CDR1 MNHEY and CDR2 SMNVEV (reference sequence). Trimming took off 8 bases at V and 6 bases at J, with 17 bases between the two ends. This CDR3 has 14 amino acids. The CDR3, as DNA: TGTGCCAGCCGGCGGCGGTTGGGGGGCAATGAGCAGTTCTTC. It yields the protein CASRRRLGGNEQFF.

The chain links TRBV2 to TRBJ1-2; TRBD1 might be the D (6 bases). This CDR3 is 14 amino acids long. V was clipped by 3 bases and J by 4 bases, with 12 bases between them. Per germline, CDR1 SNHLY and CDR2 FYNNEI. In DNA form, the CDR3 reads TGTGCCAGCAGTGAGGGACACCAGCTCTATGGCTACACCTTC. Encoded protein: CASSEGHQLYGYTF.